Below, one TCR delta chain is given with its context. This clone was found many times. The clone's antigen remains unknown. Nothing much larger sits one base from this clone, and base qualities are not available. This sample was taken from a study of γδ T cells in repeated Plasmodium falciparum infection (dated by TCRdb to about 2021). Regarding the research as a whole: Malian children exposed to intense seasonal malaria transmission were enrolled in the natural-infection arm and compared with Australian children matched for age and gender. In the study, the shaping of the human gammadelta T cell repertoire by repeated Plasmodium falciparum infection was examined using natural infection in Mali and controlled human malaria infection. Controlled-infection subjects were sampled at baseline, immediately before selected infections, and 21 days after each infection. The gammadelta TCR repertoires from Mali were analysed in two ways: cross-sectionally during periods with no transmission, and longitudinally across episodes of acute febrile malaria. Five or six malaria-naive U.S. adults underwent four controlled human malaria infections by bites from P. falciparum NF54-infected Anopheles stephensi mosquitoes over approximately 640 days.

The method behind the library was multiplex PCR. The instrument given in TCRdb is Illumina MiSeq. Both TCR gamma (TRG) and TCR delta (TRD) chains were sequenced from each sorted gammadelta T cell sample. The source study handled its data this way. The repertoire analyses drew on clonotype tree plots, the accumulated frequency of the top 20 clonotypes, and diversity index (DI) and D75 metrics. TCRdb reprocessed the public reads with the caller CATT; rows with the same DNA were merged afterwards. None of the V and J calls come from the authors' own analysis; TCRdb made them. This sample has over 55,000 delta-chain clones in its table, and roughly 1.8% of those were observed once. The ten largest clones represent about 15% of the sample. Findings and caveats that apply to the study as a whole: Because the controlled-infection cohort was small, analysis of inter-individual variability in gammadelta T cell responses was limited. Generalizability was limited because the Malian cohort was drawn from a small rural village of predominantly one ethnic group.

This receptor was identified in a pool of human donors (malaria-infected and uninfected, not separated). The sequencing input was gamma-delta T cells from blood.

The bases are TGTGCAGCAAGCGTGGTCTCCTACCCATCCCAGACGGGGGTCTTGTACACCGATAAACTCATCTTT. This is translated as CAASVVSYPSQTGVLYTDKLIF. This chain is built from TRAV29/DV5 and TRDJ1, and possibly TRDD2, on 6 matching bases. Trimming costs V 0 bases and J 0 bases, and their ends lie 33 bases apart. The CDR3 covers 22 residues, taking in both the cysteine and the phenylalanine. Kept here is only the CDR3 DNA, which spans 66 bases and is read in frame from base 1. The CDR1 and CDR2 encoded by the germline V gene are NSMFDY and ISSIKDK.